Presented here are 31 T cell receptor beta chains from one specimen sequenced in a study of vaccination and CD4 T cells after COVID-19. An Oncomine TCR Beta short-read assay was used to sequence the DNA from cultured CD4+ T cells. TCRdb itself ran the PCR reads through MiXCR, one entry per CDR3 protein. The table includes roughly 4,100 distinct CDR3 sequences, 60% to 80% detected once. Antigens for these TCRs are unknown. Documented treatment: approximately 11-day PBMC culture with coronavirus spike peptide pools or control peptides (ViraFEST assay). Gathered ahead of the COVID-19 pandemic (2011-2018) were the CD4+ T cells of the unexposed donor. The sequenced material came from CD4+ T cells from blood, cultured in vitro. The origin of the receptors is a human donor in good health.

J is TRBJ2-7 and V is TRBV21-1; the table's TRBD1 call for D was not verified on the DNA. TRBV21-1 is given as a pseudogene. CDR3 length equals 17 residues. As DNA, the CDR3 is TGTGCCAGCAGCAATCCCGGGGTATTCACCTTTTGCTACGAGCAGTACTTC. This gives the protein CASSNPGVFTFCYEQYF.

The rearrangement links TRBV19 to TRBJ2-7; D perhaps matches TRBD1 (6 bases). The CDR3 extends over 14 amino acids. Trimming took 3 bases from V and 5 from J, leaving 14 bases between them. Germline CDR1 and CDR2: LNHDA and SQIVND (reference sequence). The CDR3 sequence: CASSITGISHEQYF. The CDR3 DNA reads TGTGCCAGTAGTATTACAGGGATTTCCCACGAGCAGTACTTC.

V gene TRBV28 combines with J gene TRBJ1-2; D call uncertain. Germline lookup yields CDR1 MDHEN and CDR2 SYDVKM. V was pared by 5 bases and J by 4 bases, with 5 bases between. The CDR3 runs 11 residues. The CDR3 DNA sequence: TGTGCCAGCAGTCCTTCCTATGGCTACACCTTC. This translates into CASSPSYGYTF.

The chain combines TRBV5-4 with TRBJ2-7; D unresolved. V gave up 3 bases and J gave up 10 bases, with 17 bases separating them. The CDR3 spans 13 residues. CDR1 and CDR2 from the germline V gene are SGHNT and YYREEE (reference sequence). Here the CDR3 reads CASSSGPQAGQYF. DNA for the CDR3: TGTGCCAGCAGCTCCGGACCTCAGGCCGGCCAGTACTTC.

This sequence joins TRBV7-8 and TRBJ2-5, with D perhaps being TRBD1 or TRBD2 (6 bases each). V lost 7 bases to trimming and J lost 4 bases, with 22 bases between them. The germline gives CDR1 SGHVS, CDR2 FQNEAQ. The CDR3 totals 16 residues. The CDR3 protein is CASTPGGGPTGETQYF. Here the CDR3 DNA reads TGTGCCAGCACCCCTGGTGGGGGGCCCACGGGAGAGACCCAGTACTTC.

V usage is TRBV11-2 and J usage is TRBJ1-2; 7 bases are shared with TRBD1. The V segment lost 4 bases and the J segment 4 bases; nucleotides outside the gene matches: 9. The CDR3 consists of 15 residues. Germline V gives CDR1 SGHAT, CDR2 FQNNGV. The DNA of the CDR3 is TGTGCCAGCAGCTCCTGGCGACAGGGAGGCTATGGCTACACCTTC. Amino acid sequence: CASSSWRQGGYGYTF.

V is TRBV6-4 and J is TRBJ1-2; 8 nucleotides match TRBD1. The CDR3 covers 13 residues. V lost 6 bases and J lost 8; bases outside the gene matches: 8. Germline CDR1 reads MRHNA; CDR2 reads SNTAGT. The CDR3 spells CASRASGGGGYTF. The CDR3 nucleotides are TGTGCCAGCAGGGCGTCAGGGGGCGGAGGCTACACCTTC.

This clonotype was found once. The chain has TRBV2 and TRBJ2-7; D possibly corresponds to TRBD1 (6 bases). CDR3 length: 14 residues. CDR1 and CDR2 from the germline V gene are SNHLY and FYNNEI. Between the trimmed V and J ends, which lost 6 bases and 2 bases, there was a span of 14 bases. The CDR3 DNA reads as TGTGCCAGCAGGGCGCGGACAGCAACCTACGAGCAGTACTTC. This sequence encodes CASRARTATYEQYF. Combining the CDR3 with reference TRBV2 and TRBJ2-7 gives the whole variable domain EPEVTQTPSHQVTQMGQEVILRCVPISNHLYFYWYRQILGQKVEFLVSFYNNEISEKSEIFDDQFSVERPDGSNFTLKIRSTKLEDSAMYFCASRARTATYEQYFGPGTRLTVT.

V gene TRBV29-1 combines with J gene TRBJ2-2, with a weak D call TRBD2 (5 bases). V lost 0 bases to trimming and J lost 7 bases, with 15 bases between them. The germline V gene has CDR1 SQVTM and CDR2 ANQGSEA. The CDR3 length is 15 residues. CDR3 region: CSVEDLTPRGGELFF. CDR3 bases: TGCAGCGTTGAAGATTTGACCCCTCGGGGCGGGGAGCTGTTTTTT.

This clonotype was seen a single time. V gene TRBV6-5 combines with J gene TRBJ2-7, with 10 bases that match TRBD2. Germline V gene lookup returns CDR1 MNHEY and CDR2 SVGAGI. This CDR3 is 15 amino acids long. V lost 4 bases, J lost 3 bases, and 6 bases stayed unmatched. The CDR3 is CASSSLAGAIYEQYF. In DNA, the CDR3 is TGTGCCAGCAGTTCGCTAGCGGGGGCTATCTACGAGCAGTACTTC.

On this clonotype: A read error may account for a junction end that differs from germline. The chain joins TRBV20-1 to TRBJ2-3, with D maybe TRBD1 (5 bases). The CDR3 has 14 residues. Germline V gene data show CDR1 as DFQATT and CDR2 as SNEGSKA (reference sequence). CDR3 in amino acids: CSATGARSTDTQYF. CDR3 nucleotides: TGCAGCGCTACTGGGGCGAGAAGCACAGATACGCAGTATTTT.

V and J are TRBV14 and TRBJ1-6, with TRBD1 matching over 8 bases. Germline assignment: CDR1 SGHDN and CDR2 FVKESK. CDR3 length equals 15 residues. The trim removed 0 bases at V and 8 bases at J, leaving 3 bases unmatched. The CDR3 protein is CASSQDPGGHSPLHF. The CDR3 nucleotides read TGTGCCAGCAGCCAAGATCCAGGGGGCCATTCACCCCTCCACTTT.

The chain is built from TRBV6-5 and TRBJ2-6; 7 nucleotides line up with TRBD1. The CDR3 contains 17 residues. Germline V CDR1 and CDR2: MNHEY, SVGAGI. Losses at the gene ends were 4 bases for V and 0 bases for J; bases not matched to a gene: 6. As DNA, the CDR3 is TGTGCCAGCAGTTCTGGACAGGACCTCTCTGGGGCCAACGTCCTGACTTTC. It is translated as CASSSGQDLSGANVLTF.

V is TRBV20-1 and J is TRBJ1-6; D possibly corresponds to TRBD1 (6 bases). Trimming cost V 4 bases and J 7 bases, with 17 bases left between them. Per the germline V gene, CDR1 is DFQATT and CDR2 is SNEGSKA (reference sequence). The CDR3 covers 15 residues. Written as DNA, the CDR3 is TGCAGTGCTATACGGTCGGGGGCCAACAATTCACCCCTCCACTTT. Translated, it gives CSAIRSGANNSPLHF.

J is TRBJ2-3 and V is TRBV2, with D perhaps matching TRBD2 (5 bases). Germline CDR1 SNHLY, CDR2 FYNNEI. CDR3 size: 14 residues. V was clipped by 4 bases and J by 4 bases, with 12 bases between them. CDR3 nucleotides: TGTGCCAGCAGTGCCACCACTAGGCCAGATACGCAGTATTTT. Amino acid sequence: CASSATTRPDTQYF.

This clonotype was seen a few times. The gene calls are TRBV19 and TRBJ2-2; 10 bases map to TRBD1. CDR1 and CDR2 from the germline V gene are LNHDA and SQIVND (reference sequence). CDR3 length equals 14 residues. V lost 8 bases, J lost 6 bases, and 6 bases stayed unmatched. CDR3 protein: CASSVDRGAGELFF. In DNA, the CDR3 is TGTGCCAGTTCGGTGGACAGGGGGGCCGGGGAGCTGTTTTTT.

CDR3 nucleotide sequence: TGTGCCATTCAAGGGCCGACAGAGACAGCGAACACCGGGGAGCTGTTTTTT. Translating gives CAIQGPTETANTGELFF. J is TRBJ2-2 and V is TRBV10-3; D possibly corresponds to TRBD1 (5 bases). Germline V gene data show CDR1 as ENHRY and CDR2 as SYGVKD. This CDR3 is built from 17 residues. V was pared by 9 bases and J by 0 bases, with 20 bases between.

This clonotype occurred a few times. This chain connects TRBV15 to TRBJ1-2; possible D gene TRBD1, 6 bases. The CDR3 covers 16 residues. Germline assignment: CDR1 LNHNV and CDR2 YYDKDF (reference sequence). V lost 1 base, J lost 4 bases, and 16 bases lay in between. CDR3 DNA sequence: TGTGCCACCAGCAGAGTAAACAGGGTGGGTAGCTATGGCTACACCTTC. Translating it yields CATSRVNRVGSYGYTF.

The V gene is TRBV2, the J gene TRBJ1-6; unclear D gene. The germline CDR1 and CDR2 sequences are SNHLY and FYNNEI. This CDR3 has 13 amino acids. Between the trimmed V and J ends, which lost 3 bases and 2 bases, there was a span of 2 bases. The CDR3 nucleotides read TGTGCCAGCAGTGAGACCTATAATTCACCCCTCCACTTT. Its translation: CASSETYNSPLHF.

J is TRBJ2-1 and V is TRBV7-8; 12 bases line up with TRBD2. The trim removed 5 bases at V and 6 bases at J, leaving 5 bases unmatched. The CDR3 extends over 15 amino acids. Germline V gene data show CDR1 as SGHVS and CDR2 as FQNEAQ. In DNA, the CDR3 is TGTGCCAGCAGCCCCCGGACTAGCGGGACCAATGAGCAGTTCTTC. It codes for CASSPRTSGTNEQFF.

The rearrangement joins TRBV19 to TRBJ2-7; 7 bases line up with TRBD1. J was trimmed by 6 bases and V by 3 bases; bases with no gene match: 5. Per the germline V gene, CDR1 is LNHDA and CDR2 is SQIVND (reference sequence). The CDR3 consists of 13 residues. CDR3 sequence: CASSIGTVLEQYF. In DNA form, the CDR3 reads TGTGCCAGTAGTATCGGGACAGTCCTCGAGCAGTACTTC.

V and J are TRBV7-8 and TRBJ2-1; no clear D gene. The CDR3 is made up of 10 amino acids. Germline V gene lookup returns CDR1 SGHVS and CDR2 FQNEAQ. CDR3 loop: CALGWDEQFF. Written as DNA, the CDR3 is TGTGCGCTCGGGTGGGATGAGCAGTTCTTC.

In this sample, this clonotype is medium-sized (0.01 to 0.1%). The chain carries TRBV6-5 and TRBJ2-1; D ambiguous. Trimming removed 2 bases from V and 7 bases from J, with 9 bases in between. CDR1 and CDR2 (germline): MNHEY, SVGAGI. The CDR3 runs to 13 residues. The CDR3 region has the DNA TGTGCCAGCAGTTACCCAAACCGTAATGAGCAGTTCTTC. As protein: CASSYPNRNEQFF.

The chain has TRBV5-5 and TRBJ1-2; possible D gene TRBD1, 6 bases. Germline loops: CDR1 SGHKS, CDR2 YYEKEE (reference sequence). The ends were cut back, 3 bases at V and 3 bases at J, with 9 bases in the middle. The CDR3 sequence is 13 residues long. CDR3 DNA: TGTGCCAGCAGCTCCACAGGGTACTATGGCTACACCTTC. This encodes CASSSTGYYGYTF.

DNA for the CDR3: TGTGCCAGCAGTACAGGCTTATACACTGAAGCTTTCTTT. It translates to CASSTGLYTEAFF. The chain carries TRBV27 and TRBJ1-1, with D possibly TRBD1 on 5 matching bases. V gave up 5 bases and J gave up 3 bases, with 10 bases separating them. Germline V gene data show CDR1 as MNHEY and CDR2 as SMNVEV (reference sequence). CDR3 length: 13 amino acids.

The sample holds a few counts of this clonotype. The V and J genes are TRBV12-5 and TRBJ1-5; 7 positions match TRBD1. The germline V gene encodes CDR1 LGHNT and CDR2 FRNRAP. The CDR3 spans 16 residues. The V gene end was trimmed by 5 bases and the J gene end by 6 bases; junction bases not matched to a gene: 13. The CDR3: CASGPPEGALGQPQHF. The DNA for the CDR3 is TGTGCTAGTGGTCCCCCGGAGGGGGCATTGGGTCAGCCCCAGCATTTT.

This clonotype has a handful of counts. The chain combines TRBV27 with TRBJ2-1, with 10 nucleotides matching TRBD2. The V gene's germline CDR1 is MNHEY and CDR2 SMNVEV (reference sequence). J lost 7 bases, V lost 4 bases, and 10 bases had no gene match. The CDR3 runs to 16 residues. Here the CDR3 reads CASSSPSGRYGNEQFF. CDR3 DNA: TGTGCCAGCAGTTCCCCTAGCGGGAGATACGGGAATGAGCAGTTCTTC.

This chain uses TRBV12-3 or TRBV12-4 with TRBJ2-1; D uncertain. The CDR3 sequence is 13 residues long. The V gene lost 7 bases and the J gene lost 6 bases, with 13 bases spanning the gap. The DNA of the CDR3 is TGTGCCAGCAAAAGGGATCCAGGCAATGAGCAGTTCTTC. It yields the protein CASKRDPGNEQFF.

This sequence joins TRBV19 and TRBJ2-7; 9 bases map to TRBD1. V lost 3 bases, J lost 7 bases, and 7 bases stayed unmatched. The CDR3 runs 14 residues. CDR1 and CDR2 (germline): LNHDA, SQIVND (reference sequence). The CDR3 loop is CASSIGQGQREQYF. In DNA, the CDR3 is TGTGCCAGTAGTATCGGACAGGGGCAGAGGGAGCAGTACTTC.

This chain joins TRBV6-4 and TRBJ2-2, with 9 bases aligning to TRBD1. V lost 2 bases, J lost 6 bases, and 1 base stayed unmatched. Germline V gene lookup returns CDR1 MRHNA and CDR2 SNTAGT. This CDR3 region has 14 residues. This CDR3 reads CASSDRTGAGELFF. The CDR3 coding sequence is TGTGCCAGCAGTGACAGGACAGGGGCCGGGGAGCTGTTTTTT.

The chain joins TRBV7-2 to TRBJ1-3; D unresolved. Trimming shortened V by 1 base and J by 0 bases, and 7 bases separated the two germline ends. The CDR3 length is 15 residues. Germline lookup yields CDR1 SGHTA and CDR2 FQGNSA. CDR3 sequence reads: CASSLGPASGNTIYF. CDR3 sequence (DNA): TGTGCCAGCAGCTTAGGACCAGCCTCTGGAAACACCATATATTTT.